A selection of T cell receptor beta chains follows, all from one sample in a study of tumor-infiltrating lymphocytes in primary liver carcinoma. TCRdb independently ran MiXCR on the multiplex PCR reads; one entry per CDR3 protein. The sample contains about 78,000 distinct CDR3 sequences, about two thirds of which appear only once. The sample consisted of liver tumor tissue from sampling region 4. These receptors all stem from a woman in her fifties or sixties with primary liver carcinoma and hepatitis B virus infection. CDR3s include the opening cysteine and the closing phenylalanine or tryptophan. Fields, in order: D gene, J gene, V gene, CDR3 protein. A D gene is named only where the DNA matches it firmly.

TRBD2 TRBJ2-3 TRBV12-3/TRBV12-4 CASMDRAGRTDTQYF
NA TRBJ1-2 TRBV6-2/TRBV6-3 CASSSGGQPIEYTF
TRBD2 TRBJ2-1 TRBV4-2 CASRQGPRLAAVEQFF
NA TRBJ2-5 TRBV18 CASSPGPETQYF
TRBD1 TRBJ2-7 TRBV7-9 CASSLDRGSYEQYF
NA TRBJ2-2 TRBV11-2 CASSWVGSYSGELFF
NA TRBJ2-1 TRBV4-1 CASSQYRITNEHFF
NA TRBJ1-1 TRBV30 CAWSVGSTEAFF
NA TRBJ2-1 TRBV27 CASSSTELIKQFF
NA TRBJ2-1 TRBV29-1 CNVGVAVHNEQFF
NA TRBJ1-6 TRBV6-1 CASSPSDGEGNSPLHF
TRBD1 TRBJ1-5 TRBV2 CAVRTGSNQPQHF
NA TRBJ1-5 TRBV4-1 CASSRTTGGNSNQPQHF
NA TRBJ2-3 TRBV29-1 CSVEVGVGHTDRQYF
NA TRBJ2-1 TRBV5-5 CASSSLLRSGFMYGQFF
TRBD2 TRBJ2-1 TRBV6-6 CASSYRTSPDEQFF
NA TRBJ2-7 TRBV6-2/TRBV6-3 CASSGSDGLLYEHYF
NA TRBJ2-7 TRBV28 CATSKCSYEQYF
NA TRBJ2-1 TRBV12-3/TRBV12-4 CASTSHLGTGDSYNEQFF
TRBD2 TRBJ2-1 TRBV28 CASSLSGLARAGSYNEQFF
NA TRBJ2-1 TRBV11-3 CASRERDNEQFF
TRBD2 TRBJ2-7 TRBV4-2 CASNPSVGGRKAASLHEQYF
TRBD2 TRBJ2-7 TRBV5-1 CASSGGTSGGVVYEQYF
NA TRBJ1-5 TRBV6-6 CARSYPAGGNQPQHF
NA TRBJ2-3 TRBV12-5 CVSGLSHPGNSVSLGTDTQYF
TRBD1 TRBJ1-3 TRBV30 CASGQGRNTIYF
NA TRBJ2-1 TRBV5-4 CASSLVQGALDKQFF
NA TRBJ2-5 TRBV7-9 CASSLCARQETQYF